This T cell receptor (beta chain) originates from a study of blood T cell dynamics during melanoma immunotherapy. Generated by immunoSEQ multiplex PCR, the TCRdb table keeps only in-frame clones and is missing some. The repertoire holds some 9,900 clones, 88% seen once, with around 9.1% in the top ten. The J segment lost 6 bases and the V segment lost 3 bases, leaving 1 base of the junction unmatched. The CDR3 has 14 residues. CDR1 is SGHAT and CDR2 is FQNNGV in the germline V gene. Time point of the sample: pre-treatment baseline. One draw preceded checkpoint blockade; another followed its first cycle at week 3. Response was assessed by RECIST 1.1 at 12 weeks, except a couple of rapid progressors.

This clonotype originated in a human donor with melanoma. Sequencing was performed on blood, taken from a patient treated with checkpoint blockade. The rearrangement uses TRBV11-2 and TRBJ2-1, with TRBD2 matching 11 bases. Here the CDR3 reads CASSFTSGGNEQFF. As DNA, the CDR3 is TGTGCCAGCAGCTTTACTAGCGGGGGCAATGAGCAGTTCTTC.